The rows below give T cell receptor beta chains drawn from one sample of a study of CD8+ T cells in alopecia areata. Clones were read by immunoSEQ multiplex PCR, and TCRdb kept only the in-frame ones, dropping some. The sample holds about 180,000 clones, 40% to 55% seen once. The material was CD8+ T cells sorted from blood, obtained at week 52, from a patient treated with tofacitinib. These receptors all stem from a human donor with alopecia areata. Both conserved end residues are part of each CDR3. D genes are given only for firm matches. Part of the rows lack a size; the others show once, few, many or a class for expanded clones.

abundance: few
j_gene: TRBJ2-3
len: 15
d_gene: -
v_gene: TRBV7-9
CDR3aa: CASSLGTSHTDTQYF
CDR3nt: TGTGCCAGCAGCTTAGGAACCTCCCACACAGATACGCAGTATTTT

abundance: -
j_gene: TRBJ1-5
len: 15
d_gene: -
v_gene: TRBV29-1
CDR3aa: CSVSDEDLGSQPQHF
CDR3nt: TGCAGCGTCTCCGACGAAGATCTTGGTAGCCAGCCCCAGCATTTT

abundance: few
j_gene: TRBJ2-1
len: 14
d_gene: -
v_gene: TRBV6-6
CDR3aa: CASSYSSRNNEQFF
CDR3nt: TGTGCCAGCAGTTACTCTTCCAGGAACAATGAGCAGTTCTTC

abundance: -
j_gene: TRBJ2-7
len: 12
d_gene: -
v_gene: TRBV25-1
CDR3aa: CASSEGSYEQYF
CDR3nt: TGTGCCAGCAGTGAGGGAAGCTACGAGCAGTACTTC

abundance: -
j_gene: TRBJ2-7
len: 15
d_gene: -
v_gene: TRBV19
CDR3aa: CASSIGTAGYYEQYF
CDR3nt: TGTGCCAGTAGTATCGGTACAGCAGGCTACTACGAGCAGTACTTC

abundance: -
j_gene: TRBJ2-3
len: 11
d_gene: -
v_gene: TRBV20-1
CDR3aa: CSARSFDTQYF
CDR3nt: TGCAGTGCTAGGAGTTTCGATACGCAGTATTTT

abundance: few
j_gene: TRBJ2-1
len: 12
d_gene: -
v_gene: TRBV29-1
CDR3aa: CSTSSRGNEQFF
CDR3nt: TGCAGCACCTCAAGCAGGGGCAATGAGCAGTTCTTC

abundance: -
j_gene: TRBJ1-5
len: 13
d_gene: -
v_gene: TRBV5-4
CDR3aa: CASSLAGDQPQHF
CDR3nt: TGTGCCAGCAGCTTGGCCGGCGATCAGCCCCAGCATTTT

abundance: once
j_gene: TRBJ2-7
len: 13
d_gene: -
v_gene: TRBV7-9
CDR3aa: CASSSRDEDEQYF
CDR3nt: TGTGCCAGCAGCTCCCGGGACGAAGACGAGCAGTACTTC

abundance: -
j_gene: TRBJ1-6
len: 17
d_gene: -
v_gene: TRBV13
CDR3aa: CASSSRLTLDYNSPLHF
CDR3nt: TGTGCCAGCAGCAGCCGGCTGACTTTGGACTATAATTCACCCCTCCACTTT

abundance: few
j_gene: TRBJ2-5
len: 12
d_gene: TRBD1
v_gene: TRBV5-1
CDR3aa: CASKGQQEAQYF
CDR3nt: TGCGCCAGCAAGGGACAGCAAGAGGCCCAGTACTTC

abundance: once
j_gene: TRBJ2-6
len: 15
d_gene: -
v_gene: TRBV11-2
CDR3aa: CASSQDSSGANVLTF
CDR3nt: TGTGCCAGCAGCCAAGACAGCTCTGGGGCCAACGTCCTGACTTTC

abundance: -
j_gene: TRBJ1-1
len: 13
d_gene: -
v_gene: TRBV5-1
CDR3aa: CASSLRQNTEAFF
CDR3nt: TGCGCCAGCAGCTTGAGACAGAACACTGAAGCTTTCTTT

abundance: -
j_gene: TRBJ2-7
len: 15
d_gene: TRBD1
v_gene: TRBV5-4
CDR3aa: CASSLRQGGSYEQYF
CDR3nt: TGTGCCAGCAGTCTTAGACAGGGCGGATCCTACGAGCAGTACTTC

abundance: few
j_gene: TRBJ2-7
len: 13
d_gene: -
v_gene: TRBV7-9
CDR3aa: CASSADDRYEQYF
CDR3nt: TGTGCCAGCAGCGCAGACGACAGGTACGAGCAGTACTTC

abundance: -
j_gene: TRBJ2-7
len: 15
d_gene: TRBD1
v_gene: TRBV23-1
CDR3aa: CASGGQAGTFYEQYF
CDR3nt: TGCGCCAGCGGCGGACAGGCGGGTACGTTTTACGAGCAGTACTTC

abundance: -
j_gene: TRBJ2-7
len: 13
d_gene: -
v_gene: TRBV30
CDR3aa: CALEGSTSYEQYF
CDR3nt: TGTGCCCTCGAGGGATCGACCTCCTACGAGCAGTACTTC

abundance: -
j_gene: TRBJ1-2
len: 14
d_gene: TRBD1
v_gene: TRBV29-1
CDR3aa: CSVGEGQGVFGYTF
CDR3nt: TGCAGCGTTGGGGAGGGACAGGGGGTTTTTGGCTACACCTTC

abundance: -
j_gene: TRBJ1-5
len: 15
d_gene: -
v_gene: TRBV7-2
CDR3aa: CASSLAPGAAQPQHF
CDR3nt: TGTGCCAGCAGCTTAGCGCCAGGGGCGGCTCAGCCCCAGCATTTT

abundance: few
j_gene: TRBJ2-7
len: 14
d_gene: TRBD1
v_gene: TRBV10-3
CDR3aa: CAISGQGDTYEQYF
CDR3nt: TGTGCCATCAGTGGGCAGGGGGATACCTACGAGCAGTACTTC

abundance: -
j_gene: TRBJ1-2
len: 14
d_gene: -
v_gene: TRBV5-1
CDR3aa: CASSLSRLNYGYTF
CDR3nt: TGCGCCAGCAGTCTGAGTCGGCTTAACTATGGCTACACCTTC

abundance: -
j_gene: TRBJ2-7
len: 13
d_gene: TRBD1
v_gene: TRBV27
CDR3aa: CASRDRNSYEQYF
CDR3nt: TGTGCCAGCAGGGACAGGAACTCCTACGAGCAGTACTTC

abundance: -
j_gene: TRBJ1-2
len: 15
d_gene: TRBD1
v_gene: TRBV9
CDR3aa: CASSVGDSINYGYTF
CDR3nt: TGTGCCAGCAGCGTAGGGGACAGTATTAACTATGGCTACACCTTC

abundance: once
j_gene: TRBJ1-1
len: 14
d_gene: -
v_gene: TRBV18
CDR3aa: CASSPQGGNTEAFF
CDR3nt: TGTGCCAGCTCACCACAGGGAGGGAACACTGAAGCTTTCTTT

abundance: -
j_gene: TRBJ2-1
len: 15
d_gene: TRBD1
v_gene: TRBV10-3
CDR3aa: CAISEPGTGDNEQFF
CDR3nt: TGTGCCATCAGTGAACCCGGGACAGGGGACAATGAGCAGTTCTTC

abundance: few
j_gene: TRBJ1-6
len: 15
d_gene: -
v_gene: TRBV11-1
CDR3aa: CASSTSGFYNSPLHF
CDR3nt: TGTGCCAGCAGCACATCCGGCTTTTATAATTCACCCCTCCACTTT

abundance: -
j_gene: TRBJ1-1
len: 12
d_gene: -
v_gene: TRBV5-1
CDR3aa: CASSLAVAEAFF
CDR3nt: TGTGCCAGCAGCTTGGCCGTAGCTGAAGCTTTCTTT

abundance: -
j_gene: TRBJ1-5
len: 15
d_gene: -
v_gene: TRBV5-6
CDR3aa: CASSLGGAGNQPQHF
CDR3nt: TGTGCCAGCAGCTTGGGGGGCGCCGGCAATCAGCCCCAGCATTTT

abundance: -
j_gene: TRBJ2-3
len: 14
d_gene: -
v_gene: TRBV6-5
CDR3aa: CASSSPGDTDTQYF
CDR3nt: TGTGCCAGCAGTTCCCCGGGGGACACAGATACGCAGTATTTT

abundance: once
j_gene: TRBJ2-1
len: 19
d_gene: -
v_gene: TRBV15
CDR3aa: CATSRDMALGGRSYNEQFF
CDR3nt: TGTGCCACCAGCAGAGACATGGCTTTAGGGGGTCGGTCCTACAATGAGCAGTTCTTC

abundance: few
j_gene: TRBJ2-7
len: 15
d_gene: -
v_gene: TRBV30
CDR3aa: CAWSVKWSQGGEQYF
CDR3nt: TGTGCCTGGAGTGTAAAGTGGTCCCAGGGAGGCGAGCAGTACTTC

abundance: -
j_gene: TRBJ2-5
len: 14
d_gene: TRBD1
v_gene: TRBV5-1
CDR3aa: CATSSMGQGETQYF
CDR3nt: TGCGCCACCTCTTCGATGGGACAGGGGGAGACCCAGTACTTC

abundance: few
j_gene: TRBJ2-1
len: 12
d_gene: -
v_gene: TRBV29-1
CDR3aa: CSAKGLSNEQFF
CDR3nt: TGCAGCGCTAAGGGCCTATCCAATGAGCAGTTCTTC

abundance: -
j_gene: TRBJ1-5
len: 15
d_gene: -
v_gene: TRBV30
CDR3aa: CAWSFGVGSNQPQHF
CDR3nt: TGTGCCTGGAGTTTCGGGGTGGGTAGCAATCAGCCCCAGCATTTT

abundance: -
j_gene: TRBJ1-1
len: 12
d_gene: TRBD1
v_gene: TRBV6-5
CDR3aa: CASRDYRGEAFF
CDR3nt: TGTGCCAGCAGGGATTACAGGGGTGAAGCTTTCTTT

abundance: -
j_gene: TRBJ2-5
len: 17
d_gene: TRBD2
v_gene: TRBV2
CDR3aa: CASSRPQRLAGVETQYF
CDR3nt: TGTGCCAGCAGTCGACCACAGAGACTAGCGGGGGTGGAGACCCAGTACTTC

abundance: -
j_gene: TRBJ2-3
len: 13
d_gene: -
v_gene: TRBV27
CDR3aa: CASSRLLTDTQYF
CDR3nt: TGTGCCAGCAGTCGACTACTCACAGATACGCAGTATTTT

abundance: -
j_gene: TRBJ1-2
len: 14
d_gene: TRBD1
v_gene: TRBV5-1
CDR3aa: CASGTAGQGDGYTF
CDR3nt: TGCGCCAGCGGCACCGCCGGACAGGGGGACGGCTACACCTTC

abundance: -
j_gene: TRBJ2-5
len: 15
d_gene: -
v_gene: TRBV4-1
CDR3aa: CASSHIDSTTETQYF
CDR3nt: TGCGCCAGCAGCCACATCGACAGTACGACGGAGACCCAGTACTTC

abundance: -
j_gene: TRBJ2-2
len: 13
d_gene: -
v_gene: TRBV4-1
CDR3aa: CASSQRGGGELFF
CDR3nt: TGCGCCAGCAGCCAGAGGGGCGGCGGGGAGCTGTTTTTT

abundance: -
j_gene: TRBJ2-2
len: 15
d_gene: -
v_gene: TRBV5-4
CDR3aa: CASSLVQGGFGELFF
CDR3nt: TGTGCCAGCAGCTTGGTACAGGGGGGGTTCGGGGAGCTGTTTTTT

abundance: -
j_gene: TRBJ2-1
len: 15
d_gene: -
v_gene: TRBV27
CDR3aa: CASSPTGSDYNEQFF
CDR3nt: TGTGCCAGCAGTCCCACAGGGTCGGACTACAATGAGCAGTTCTTC

abundance: once
j_gene: TRBJ1-5
len: 13
d_gene: -
v_gene: TRBV30
CDR3aa: CAWSVLGGQPQHF
CDR3nt: TGTGCCTGGAGTGTACTGGGGGGACAGCCCCAGCATTTT

abundance: -
j_gene: TRBJ2-7
len: 15
d_gene: TRBD1
v_gene: TRBV5-1
CDR3aa: CASSRTMTGPSEQYF
CDR3nt: TGCGCCAGCAGCAGAACCATGACAGGGCCCAGCGAGCAGTACTTC

abundance: -
j_gene: TRBJ2-3
len: 17
d_gene: TRBD2
v_gene: TRBV11-2
CDR3aa: CASSLLGTSGAPDTQYF
CDR3nt: TGTGCCAGCAGCTTACTCGGGACTAGCGGGGCGCCAGATACGCAGTATTTT

abundance: -
j_gene: TRBJ1-4
len: 19
d_gene: -
v_gene: TRBV11-2
CDR3aa: CASSLDSYFEGPTNEKLFF
CDR3nt: TGTGCCAGCAGCTTAGATTCATATTTCGAGGGACCAACTAATGAAAAACTGTTTTTT

abundance: few
j_gene: TRBJ1-3
len: 19
d_gene: -
v_gene: TRBV4-3
CDR3aa: CASSQTPLHGLWLGNTIYF
CDR3nt: TGCGCCAGCAGCCAAACCCCGCTCCACGGATTATGGTTGGGAAACACCATATATTTT